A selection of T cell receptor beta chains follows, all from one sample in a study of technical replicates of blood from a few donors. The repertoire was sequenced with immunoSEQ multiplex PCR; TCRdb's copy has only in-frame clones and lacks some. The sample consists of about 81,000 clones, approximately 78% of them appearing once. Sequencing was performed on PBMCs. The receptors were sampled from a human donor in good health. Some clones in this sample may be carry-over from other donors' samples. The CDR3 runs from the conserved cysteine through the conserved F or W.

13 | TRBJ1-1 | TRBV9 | CASSLAPGTEAFF
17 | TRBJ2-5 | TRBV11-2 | CASSLDLGFAGSGAQYF
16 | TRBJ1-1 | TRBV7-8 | CASRVSRQWGTGEAFF
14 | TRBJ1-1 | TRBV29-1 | CSVEVRGPNTEAFF
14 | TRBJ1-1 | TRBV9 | CASSANRVTTEAFF
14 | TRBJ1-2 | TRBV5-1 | CASSFTGTDYGYTF
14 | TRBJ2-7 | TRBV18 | CASSPDQATYEQYF
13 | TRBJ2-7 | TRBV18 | CASSPGQNYEQYF
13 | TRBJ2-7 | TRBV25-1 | CASSGQGSYEQYF
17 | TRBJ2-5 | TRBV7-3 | CASSLSGPAGVGETQYF
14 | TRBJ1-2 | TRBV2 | CASSVGAANYGYTF
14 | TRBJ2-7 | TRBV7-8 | CASSPDIITYEQYF
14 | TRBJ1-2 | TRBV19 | CASKLDRAAYGYTF
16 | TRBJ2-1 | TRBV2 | CASSLRLAGAYNEQFF
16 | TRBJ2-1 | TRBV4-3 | CASSPIFGEAYNEQFF
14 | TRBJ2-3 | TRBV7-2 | CASSLERRGDTQYF
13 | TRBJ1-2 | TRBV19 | CASRRDTFWGYTF
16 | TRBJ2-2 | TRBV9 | CASSLTGTPNTGELFF
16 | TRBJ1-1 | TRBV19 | CASSPGTGGEGTEAFF
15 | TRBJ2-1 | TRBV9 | CASSVDSGGFNEQFF
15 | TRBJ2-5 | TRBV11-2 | CASSFRFSGTETQYF
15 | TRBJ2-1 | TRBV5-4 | CASSAKREGRNEQFF
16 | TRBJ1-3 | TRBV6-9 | CASRPESRPSGNTIYF
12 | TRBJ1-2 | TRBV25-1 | CASSDSNYGYTF
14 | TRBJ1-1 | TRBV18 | CASSPDRVYTEAFF
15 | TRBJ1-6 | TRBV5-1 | CASSLTGGFNSPLHF
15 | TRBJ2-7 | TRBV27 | CASSFTPPTGVEQYF
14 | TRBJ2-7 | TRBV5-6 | CASSLAGVVYEQYF
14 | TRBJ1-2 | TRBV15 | CATSRPTGFYGYTF
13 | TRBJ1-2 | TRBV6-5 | CASSLDRHSGYTF
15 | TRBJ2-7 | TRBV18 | CASSPGTGGFYEQYF
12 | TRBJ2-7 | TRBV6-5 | CASSYAGDEQYF
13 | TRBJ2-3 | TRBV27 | CASSFGQADTQYF
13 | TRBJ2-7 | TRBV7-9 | CASSLGTGTEQYF
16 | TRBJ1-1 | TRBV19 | CASSIIVDRMNTEAFF
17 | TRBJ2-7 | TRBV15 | CATSRDLGTGSSYEQYF
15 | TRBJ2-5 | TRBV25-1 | CASSAPGLAGETQYF
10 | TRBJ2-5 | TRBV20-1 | CSAELETQYF
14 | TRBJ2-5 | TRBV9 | CASSVEDSGQTQYF
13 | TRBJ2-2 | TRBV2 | CASSGGRTGELFF
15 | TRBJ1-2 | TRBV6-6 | CASSYDRLDLRGYTF
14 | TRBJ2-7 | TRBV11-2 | CASSSPGVSYEQYF
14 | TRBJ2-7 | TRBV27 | CASSLWPAAYEQYF
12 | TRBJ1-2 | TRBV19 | CASSIGQYGYTF
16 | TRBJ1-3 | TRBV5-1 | CASSQQGPSSGNTIYF
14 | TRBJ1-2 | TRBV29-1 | CSVEGRGANYGYTF
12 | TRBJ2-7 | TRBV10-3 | CAISQGSYEQYF
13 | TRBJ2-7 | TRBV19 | CASKNGVSYEQYF
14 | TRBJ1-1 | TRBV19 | CASRQLRGLSEAFF